Detailed here is one T cell receptor beta chain. The antigen remains undetermined. Sequencing used immunoSEQ multiplex PCR; TCRdb keeps in-frame clones, though not all of them. The sample gives 75,000 to 100,000 clones, around 94% of which show up once; around 1.5% is in the top ten. This sample stems from a study of siplizumab effects on memory and regulatory T cells. Study results and limitations: Among sequences traceable to unstimulated CD4+ memory cells, alloreactive ones were significantly reduced by siplizumab.

Trimming shortened V by 4 bases and J by 4 bases, and 12 bases separated the two germline ends. This CDR3 is 14 amino acids long. Germline V gene data show CDR1 as WNHNN and CDR2 as SYGVQD (reference sequence). Sequencing used non-Treg CD4+ T cells sorted from blood. The sequence was collected from a human donor in good health. The chain is built from TRBV10-1 and TRBJ2-3; D perhaps matches TRBD1 (5 bases). The CDR3 coding sequence is TGCGCCAGCAGTGTGTCGACAGTGCCAGATACGCAGTATTTT. Amino acids: CASSVSTVPDTQYF.